Here is one T cell receptor beta chain with its context. What it binds is unknown. The data belong to a study of CXCR3-negative and CXCR3-positive naive CD8 T cells. Study in general: Each library held about 1.5 +/- 0.3 million TRB reads, 130 million to 150 million in total.

cDNA libraries for TRB were generated by 5' RACE incorporating UMI labels. TCRdb reprocessed the 5' RACE reads; each CDR3 protein has one entry and no DNA is given. This table lists 45,000 to 55,000 distinct CDR3 sequences. General study findings and limits: Both naive subsets had comparably high diversity; memory CD8+ cells much lower.

Germline V gives CDR1 MNHEY, CDR2 SVGEGT. The CDR3 loop spans 12 amino acids. The TCR sequence derives from a human donor in good health. Some clones in this sample may be carry-over from other donors' samples. This chain joins TRBV6-2 or TRBV6-3 and TRBJ2-1; TCRdb's D gene call, TRBD2, goes unchecked for lack of DNA. Sequences were obtained from memory CD8+ T cells from blood. CDR3 sequence reads: CASLSGYNEQFF.